The T cell receptor beta chain under discussion was sequenced for a study of cytomegalovirus exposure and HLA in healthy donors. Study in general: Earlier, 110 million or so unique TCR beta sequences were recovered from approximately 180 million T cells by an analysis. General study points: Cytomegalovirus association was assigned to approximately 180 TCR beta chains. The study reported that TCR beta sequences accurately predicted HLA-A and HLA-B alleles in most subjects. Productive rates of about 90% or about 30% were seen for most TCR beta V segments in an earlier analysis.

PCR employed 60 Vbeta and 13 Jbeta primers. Data came from immunoSEQ multiplex PCR; TCRdb stores just in-frame clones and leaves some out. The sample includes more than 90,000 clones, around 64% of them seen just once. The V and J ends lost 3 bases and 4 bases, in that order; junction bases with no gene match: 2. Per the germline V gene, CDR1 is LNHDA and CDR2 is SQIVND (reference sequence). The CDR3 runs 13 residues. A remark on this clone: What it binds is not known.

The sample taken for sequencing was PBMCs. This sequence joins TRBV19 and TRBJ1-2, with TRBD1 matching over 7 bases. This receptor was identified in a man younger than 45 in good health and CMV-seropositive. CDR3 sequence reads: CASSIRDSYGYTF. In DNA form, the CDR3 reads TGTGCCAGTAGTATTAGGGACAGCTATGGCTACACCTTC. Looking up the rest from reference TRBV19 and TRBJ1-2 gives the full variable domain: DGGITQSPKYLFRKEGQNVTLSCEQNLNHDAMYWYRQDPGQGLRLIYYSQIVNDFQKGDIAEGYSVSREKKESFPLTVTSAQKNPTAFYLCASSIRDSYGYTFGSGTRLTVV.